The present T cell receptor (beta chain) was sequenced within a study of T cells in Graves' hyperthyroidism and ophthalmopathy. Study-wide points: Ophthalmopathy was distinguished from stable hyperthyroidism by 13 V-J signatures.

V lost 7 bases and J lost 4, with 11 bases in between. Germline CDR1 SGHRS, CDR2 YFSETQ. This CDR3 spans 13 amino acids. As to this clonotype: Its antigen remains unknown.

It was RNA transcripts that yielded the amplified TCR beta CDR3 regions. An initial round of RT-PCR targeting the TCR CDR3 relied on the HTBI primer set. TCRdb ran MiXCR on the multiplex PCR reads and lists one entry per CDR3 protein. The table shows about 250,000 distinct CDR3 sequences, with about 24% occurring only once. The clonotype comes from a woman between 40 and 50 years old with Graves' ophthalmopathy. The V and J genes are TRBV5-1 and TRBJ2-2; tentative D call: TRBD2 (5 bases). Input material: blood. The DNA of the CDR3 is TGCGCCAGCTCCCCCGGGGTCACCGGGGAGCTGTTTTTT. It specifies CASSPGVTGELFF.